Listed below are T cell receptor beta chains from one sample, sequenced in a study of early stage breast cancer tumors. Profiled with immunoSEQ multiplex PCR; TCRdb holds only in-frame clones, not every one. The sample records over 40,000 clones, roughly 78% being singletons. The sequencing input was blood. The receptors originated from a person aged 40 to 49 with breast cancer. CDR3s include the opening cysteine and the closing phenylalanine or tryptophan. The order of the fields is J gene, V gene, D gene, CDR3 length, clone size, CDR3 protein, CDR3 DNA. The D gene is left open where the match is weak. Size tells how often a clone was seen (once, few, many) or the class of an expanded clone, and some rows leave it out.

J gene: TRBJ2-1
V gene: TRBV4-2
D gene: TRBD2
CDR3 length: 13
clone size: NA
CDR3 protein: CASSQVGTSEQFF
CDR3 DNA: TGTGCCAGCAGCCAAGTTGGGACTAGCGAGCAGTTCTTC

J gene: TRBJ2-3
V gene: TRBV27
D gene: TRBD2
CDR3 length: 14
clone size: NA
CDR3 protein: CASSVTSGTDTQYF
CDR3 DNA: TGTGCCAGCAGTGTTACTAGCGGTACAGATACGCAGTATTTT

J gene: TRBJ1-3
V gene: TRBV10-3
D gene: TRBD1
CDR3 length: 16
clone size: NA
CDR3 protein: CAIREGTEGSGNTIYF
CDR3 DNA: TGTGCCATCAGGGAAGGGACAGAAGGGTCTGGAAACACCATATATTTT

J gene: TRBJ2-1
V gene: TRBV4-1
D gene: NA
CDR3 length: 16
clone size: NA
CDR3 protein: CASSHPGKSSYNEQFF
CDR3 DNA: TGCGCCAGCAGCCACCCAGGGAAAAGCTCCTACAATGAGCAGTTCTTC

J gene: TRBJ2-2
V gene: TRBV7-9
D gene: NA
CDR3 length: 15
clone size: NA
CDR3 protein: CASSLGDRLAGELFF
CDR3 DNA: TGTGCCAGCAGCCTGGGCGACCGGTTGGCCGGGGAGCTGTTTTTT

J gene: TRBJ1-4
V gene: TRBV18
D gene: NA
CDR3 length: 15
clone size: NA
CDR3 protein: CASSPRGAANEKLFF
CDR3 DNA: TGTGCCAGCTCACCGAGGGGCGCGGCTAATGAAAAACTGTTTTTT

J gene: TRBJ2-2
V gene: TRBV5-1
D gene: NA
CDR3 length: 16
clone size: NA
CDR3 protein: CASSLGDTLNTGELFF
CDR3 DNA: TGCGCCAGCAGCCTGGGGGACACTCTGAACACCGGGGAGCTGTTTTTT

J gene: TRBJ1-5
V gene: TRBV6-6
D gene: NA
CDR3 length: 14
clone size: NA
CDR3 protein: CASITRQGNQPQHF
CDR3 DNA: TGTGCCAGCATCACTCGACAGGGCAATCAGCCCCAGCATTTT

J gene: TRBJ2-7
V gene: TRBV2
D gene: TRBD2
CDR3 length: 14
clone size: NA
CDR3 protein: CATREITGSYEQYF
CDR3 DNA: TGTGCCACGCGGGAGATCACTGGATCCTACGAGCAGTACTTC

J gene: TRBJ1-5
V gene: TRBV19
D gene: NA
CDR3 length: 16
clone size: few
CDR3 protein: CASSIAGPKGNQPQHF
CDR3 DNA: TGTGCCAGTAGTATAGCGGGCCCTAAGGGCAATCAGCCCCAGCATTTT

J gene: TRBJ2-7
V gene: TRBV15
D gene: NA
CDR3 length: 15
clone size: NA
CDR3 protein: CATSRVSAEKGEQYF
CDR3 DNA: TGTGCCACCAGCAGAGTGTCCGCCGAAAAGGGCGAGCAGTACTTC

J gene: TRBJ2-7
V gene: TRBV7-7
D gene: TRBD1
CDR3 length: 14
clone size: NA
CDR3 protein: CASSPAGGFDEQYF
CDR3 DNA: TGTGCTAGCAGCCCCGCAGGGGGCTTCGACGAGCAGTACTTC

J gene: TRBJ2-2
V gene: TRBV10-3
D gene: TRBD2
CDR3 length: 20
clone size: NA
CDR3 protein: CAISESAFKTSGSRTGELFF
CDR3 DNA: TGTGCCATCAGTGAGTCAGCCTTCAAGACTAGCGGGAGTCGCACCGGGGAGCTGTTTTTT